The source of this TCR beta chain is a study of blood T cells in healthy people across ages. A sample-barcoded 5' primer and a J-beta primer mix were used in a second PCR of roughly 6 to 11 cycles. From the 5' RACE reads, TCRdb called clonotypes with MiXCR, one entry per CDR3 protein. The data hold about 800,000 distinct CDR3 sequences, with approximately 25% observed a single time. Notes on this clonotype: Its antigen is not identified.

The CDR3 loop spans 12 amino acids. From germline, CDR1 is SGHRS and CDR2 YFSETQ. Trimming left V 6 bases short and J 3 bases short, with 9 bases between. Study-level points and caveats: As naive T cell percentage varied, TCR beta diversity correlated strongly with it.

Each donor supplied approximately 10 milliliters of peripheral blood. The same data also contributed to another study, on T cells of mothers and their children. As that study records: Nine systemically healthy Caucasian donors: three mothers, six children.

Sequencing was carried out using blood. This TCR was recovered from a boy younger than 18 in good health. V usage is TRBV5-1 and J usage is TRBJ2-5; no firm D call. CDR3 DNA: TGCGCCAGCAAGGCCTCCGAAGAGACCCAGTACTTC. Its protein product is CASKASEETQYF.